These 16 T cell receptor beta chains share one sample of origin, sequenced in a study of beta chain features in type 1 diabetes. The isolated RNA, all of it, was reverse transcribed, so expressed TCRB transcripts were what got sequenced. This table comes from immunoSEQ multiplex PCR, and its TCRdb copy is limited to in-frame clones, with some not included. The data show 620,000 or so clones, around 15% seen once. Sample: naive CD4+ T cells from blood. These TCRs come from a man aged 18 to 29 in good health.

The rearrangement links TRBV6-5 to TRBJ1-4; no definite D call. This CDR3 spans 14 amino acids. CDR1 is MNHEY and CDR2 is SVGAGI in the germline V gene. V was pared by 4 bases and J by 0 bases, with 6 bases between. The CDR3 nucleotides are TGTGCCAGCAGTTTAAGTTCAACTAATGAAAAACTGTTTTTT. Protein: CASSLSSTNEKLFF.

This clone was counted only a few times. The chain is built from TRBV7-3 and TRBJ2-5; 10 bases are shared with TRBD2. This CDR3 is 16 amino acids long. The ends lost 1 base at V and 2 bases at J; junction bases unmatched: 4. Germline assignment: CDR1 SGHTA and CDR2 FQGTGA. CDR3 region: CASSLRPSGSQETQYF. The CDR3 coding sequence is TGTGCCAGCAGCTTAAGGCCTAGCGGGAGTCAAGAGACCCAGTACTTC. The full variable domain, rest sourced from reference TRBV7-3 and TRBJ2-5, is GAGVSQTPSNKVTEKGKYVELRCDPISGHTALYWYRQSLGQGPEFLIYFQGTGAADDSGLPNDRFFAVRPEGSVSTLKIQRTERGDSAVYLCASSLRPSGSQETQYFGPGTRLLVL.

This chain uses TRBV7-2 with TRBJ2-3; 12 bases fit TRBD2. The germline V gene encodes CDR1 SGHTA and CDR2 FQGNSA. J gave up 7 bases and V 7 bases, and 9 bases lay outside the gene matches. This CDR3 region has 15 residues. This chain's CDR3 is CASNAASGGAYTQYF. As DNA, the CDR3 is TGTGCCAGCAACGCGGCTAGCGGGGGGGCATATACGCAGTATTTT.

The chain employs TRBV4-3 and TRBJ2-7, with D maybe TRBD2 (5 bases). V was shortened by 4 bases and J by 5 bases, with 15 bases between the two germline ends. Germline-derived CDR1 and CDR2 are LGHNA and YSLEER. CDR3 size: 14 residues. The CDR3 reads CASSLMSRDHEQYF. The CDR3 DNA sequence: TGCGCCAGCAGCCTCATGAGCCGGGATCACGAGCAGTACTTC.

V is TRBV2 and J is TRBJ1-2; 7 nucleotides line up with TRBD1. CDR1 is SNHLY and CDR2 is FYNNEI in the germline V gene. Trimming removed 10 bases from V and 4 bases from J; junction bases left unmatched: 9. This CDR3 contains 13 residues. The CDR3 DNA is TGTGCCACTACACGGGACAGTATCTATGGCTACACCTTC. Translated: CATTRDSIYGYTF.

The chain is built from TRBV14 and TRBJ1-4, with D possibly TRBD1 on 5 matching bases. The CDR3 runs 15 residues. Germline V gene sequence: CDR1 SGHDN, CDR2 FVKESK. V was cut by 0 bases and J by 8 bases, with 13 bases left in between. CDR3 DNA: TGTGCCAGCAGCCAAGATCCAGGAAGGGGCGAAAAACTGTTTTTT. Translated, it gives CASSQDPGRGEKLFF.

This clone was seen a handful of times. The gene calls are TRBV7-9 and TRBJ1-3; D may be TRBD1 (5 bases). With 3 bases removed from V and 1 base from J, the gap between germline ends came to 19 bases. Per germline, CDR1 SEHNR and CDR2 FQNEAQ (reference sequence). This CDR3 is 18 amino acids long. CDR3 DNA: TGTGCCAGCAGCTTGGAGTCCTGGGGCGAAGTTTCTGGAAACACCATATATTTT. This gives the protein CASSLESWGEVSGNTIYF. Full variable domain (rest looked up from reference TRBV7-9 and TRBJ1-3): DTGVSQNPRHKITKRGQNVTFRCDPISEHNRLYWYRQTLGQGPEFLTYFQNEAQLEKSRLLSDRFSAERPKGSFSTLEIQRTEQGDSAMYLCASSLESWGEVSGNTIYFGEGSWLTVV.

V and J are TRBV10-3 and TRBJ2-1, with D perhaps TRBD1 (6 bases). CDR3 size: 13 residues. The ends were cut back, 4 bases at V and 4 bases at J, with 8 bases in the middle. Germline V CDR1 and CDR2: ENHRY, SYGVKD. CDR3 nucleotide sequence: TGTGCCATCAGTGGAGGGGGATACAATGAGCAGTTCTTC. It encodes CAISGGGYNEQFF.

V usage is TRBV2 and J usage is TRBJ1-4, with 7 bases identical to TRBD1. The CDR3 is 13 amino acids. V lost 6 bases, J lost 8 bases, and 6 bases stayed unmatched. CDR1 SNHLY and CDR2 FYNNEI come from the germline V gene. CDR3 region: CASSSQGREKLFF. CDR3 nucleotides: TGTGCCAGCAGCTCACAGGGGCGGGAAAAACTGTTTTTT.

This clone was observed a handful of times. The CDR3 sequence: CAWSVRPGANEKLFF. In DNA, the CDR3 is TGTGCCTGGAGTGTTCGGCCAGGGGCTAATGAAAAACTGTTTTTT. The chain uses TRBV30 and TRBJ1-4; weak D call: TRBD1 (6 bases). V lost 0 bases to trimming and J lost 3 bases, with 11 bases between them. The germline gives CDR1 GTSNPN, CDR2 SVGIG (reference sequence). This CDR3 is built from 15 residues.

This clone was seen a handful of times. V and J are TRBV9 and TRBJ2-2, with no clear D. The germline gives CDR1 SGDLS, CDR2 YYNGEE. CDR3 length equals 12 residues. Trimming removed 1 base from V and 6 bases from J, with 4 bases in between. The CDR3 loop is CASSVSAGELFF. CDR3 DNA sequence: TGTGCCAGCAGCGTATCTGCCGGGGAGCTGTTTTTT. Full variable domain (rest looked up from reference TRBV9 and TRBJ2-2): DSGVTQTPKHLITATGQRVTLRCSPRSGDLSVYWYQQSLDQGLQFLIQYYNGEERAKGNILERFSAQQFPDLHSELNLSSLELGDSALYFCASSVSAGELFFGEGSRLTVL.

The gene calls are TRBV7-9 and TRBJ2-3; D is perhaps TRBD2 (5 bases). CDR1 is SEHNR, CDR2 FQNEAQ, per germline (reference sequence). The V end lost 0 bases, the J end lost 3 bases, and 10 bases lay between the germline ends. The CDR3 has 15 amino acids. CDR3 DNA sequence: TGTGCCAGCAGCTTAGCGCGGCTAGCAACAGATACGCAGTATTTT. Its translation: CASSLARLATDTQYF.

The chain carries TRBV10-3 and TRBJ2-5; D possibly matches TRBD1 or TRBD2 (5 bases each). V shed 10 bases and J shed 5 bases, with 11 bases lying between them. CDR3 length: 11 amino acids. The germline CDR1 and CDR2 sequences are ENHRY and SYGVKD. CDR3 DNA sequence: TGTGCCACCCGAGGGACGGAGACCCAGTACTTC. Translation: CATRGTETQYF.

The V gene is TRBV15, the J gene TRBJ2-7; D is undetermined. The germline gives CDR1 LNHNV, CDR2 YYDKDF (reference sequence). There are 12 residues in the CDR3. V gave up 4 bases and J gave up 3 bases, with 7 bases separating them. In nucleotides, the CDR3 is TGTGCCACCAGCATGGCCAACTACGAGCAGTACTTC. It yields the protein CATSMANYEQYF. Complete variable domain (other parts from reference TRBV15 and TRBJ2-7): DAMVIQNPRYQVTQFGKPVTLSCSQTLNHNVMYWYQQKSSQAPKLLFHYYDKDFNNEADTPDNFQSRRPNTSFCFLDIRSPGLGDTAMYLCATSMANYEQYFGPGTRLTVT.

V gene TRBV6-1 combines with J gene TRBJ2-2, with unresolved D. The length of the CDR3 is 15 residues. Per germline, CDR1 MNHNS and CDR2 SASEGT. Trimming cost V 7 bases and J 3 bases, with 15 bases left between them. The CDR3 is CASTNADRYTGELFF. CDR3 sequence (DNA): TGTGCCAGCACTAACGCCGACCGATACACCGGGGAGCTGTTTTTT.

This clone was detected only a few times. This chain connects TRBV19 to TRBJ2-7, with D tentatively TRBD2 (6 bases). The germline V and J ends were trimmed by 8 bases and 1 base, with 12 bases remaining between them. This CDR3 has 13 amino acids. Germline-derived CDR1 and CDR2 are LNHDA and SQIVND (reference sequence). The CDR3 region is CASGGQGSYEQYF. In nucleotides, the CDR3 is TGTGCCAGTGGAGGGCAGGGATCCTACGAGCAGTACTTC.